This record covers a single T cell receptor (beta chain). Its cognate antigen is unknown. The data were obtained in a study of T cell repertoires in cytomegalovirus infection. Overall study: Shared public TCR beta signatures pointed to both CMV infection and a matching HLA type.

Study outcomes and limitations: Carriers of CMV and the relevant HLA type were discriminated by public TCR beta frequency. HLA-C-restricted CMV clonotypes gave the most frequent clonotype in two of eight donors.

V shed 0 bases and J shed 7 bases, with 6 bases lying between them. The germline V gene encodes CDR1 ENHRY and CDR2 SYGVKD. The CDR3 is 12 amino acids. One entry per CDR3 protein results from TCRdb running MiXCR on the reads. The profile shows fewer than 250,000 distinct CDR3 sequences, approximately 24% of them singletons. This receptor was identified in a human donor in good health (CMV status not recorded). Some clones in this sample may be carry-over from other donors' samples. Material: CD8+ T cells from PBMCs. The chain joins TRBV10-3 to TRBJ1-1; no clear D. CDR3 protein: CAISESADEAFF. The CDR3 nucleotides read TGTGCCATCAGTGAGTCCGCGGATGAAGCTTTCTTT.